This T cell receptor (beta chain) was obtained from a study of PD-L1 blockade in urothelial cancer. Study at large: Blood underwent analysis 3 weeks (second dose) and 6 weeks after treatment began. Specimens of blood held a median count of about 140,000 T cells.

The germline V gene encodes CDR1 MDHEN and CDR2 SYDVKM. Trimming took 6 bases from V and 0 from J, leaving 17 bases between them. The CDR3 loop spans 16 amino acids. Described time point: peripheral blood 6 weeks after treatment start. Each PCR reaction had synthetic TCR analog templates spiked into it. The assay was immunoSEQ multiplex PCR, and TCRdb's table has in-frame clones only and misses some. The data hold more than 45,000 clones, with approximately 80% observed a single time. V gene TRBV28 combines with J gene TRBJ1-1; maybe TRBD1 (6 bases). This sample comprised PBMCs, obtained around atezolizumab (anti-PD-L1) treatment. The sequence came from a man in his sixties or seventies with urothelial cancer. CDR3 region: CASRLQGYSMNTEAFF. Written as DNA, the CDR3 is TGTGCCAGCAGGCTACAGGGATATTCCATGAACACTGAAGCTTTCTTT.